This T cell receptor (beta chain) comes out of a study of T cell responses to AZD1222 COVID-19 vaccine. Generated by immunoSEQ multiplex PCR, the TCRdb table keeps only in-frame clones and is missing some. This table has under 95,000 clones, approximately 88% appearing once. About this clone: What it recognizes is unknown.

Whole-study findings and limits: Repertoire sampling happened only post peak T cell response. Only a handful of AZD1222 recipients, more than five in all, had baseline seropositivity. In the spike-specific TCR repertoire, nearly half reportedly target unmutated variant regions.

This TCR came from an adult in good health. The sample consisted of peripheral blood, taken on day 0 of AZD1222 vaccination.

In DNA form, the CDR3 reads TGTGCCAGCAGCCAAGGGACCTGGAAGGAGCTGTTTTTT. As protein: CASSQGTWKELFF. V gene TRBV3-1 (or the pseudogene TRBV3-2) combines with J gene TRBJ2-2; D unclear. The CDR3 covers 13 residues. Germline V gene data show CDR1 as LGHDT and CDR2 as YNNKEL (reference sequence). V lost 1 base, J lost 10 bases, and 10 bases lay in between.